These 29 T cell receptor beta chains came from one sample sequenced in a study of blood T cell repertoires in COVID-19. Generated by immunoSEQ multiplex PCR, the TCRdb table keeps only in-frame clones and is missing some. The data hold about 100,000 clones, with 80% observed a single time. The specimen was peripheral blood. These receptors were taken from a man in his sixties or seventies with active or convalescent COVID-19.

The chain employs TRBV7-2 and TRBJ2-7; 11 bases fit TRBD2. CDR3 length: 17 amino acids. The germline gives CDR1 SGHTA, CDR2 FQGNSA. V shed 5 bases and J 0 bases; nucleotides not matched to a gene: 9. For the CDR3, the DNA is TGTGCCAGCAGCCCCCAACTAGCGGGAGTTTTCTCCTACGAGCAGTACTTC. Its translation: CASSPQLAGVFSYEQYF.

CDR3 DNA sequence: TGTGCCAGCAGCCAAGGACAGGGCATGAACACTGAAGCTTTCTTT. Translating gives CASSQGQGMNTEAFF. V is TRBV3-1 (or the pseudogene TRBV3-2) and J is TRBJ1-1, with TRBD1 identical over 7 bases. The CDR3 is made up of 15 amino acids. CDR1 and CDR2 from the germline V gene are LGHDT and YNNKEL (reference sequence). V dropped 1 base and J dropped 0; count of bases not matched to a gene: 2.

The table lists this clone with a few counts. This CDR3 is CASSLAPGTGVNEQFF. CDR3 nucleotide sequence: TGTGCCAGCAGCTTAGCGCCCGGGACAGGGGTCAATGAGCAGTTCTTC. The genes are TRBV7-2 and TRBJ2-1, with 10 bases lining up with TRBD1. The CDR3 is made up of 16 amino acids. Looked up from germline, CDR1 is SGHTA and CDR2 is FQGNSA. V shed 0 bases, J shed 6 bases, and the junction held 5 bases outside the gene matches. The full variable domain, its missing parts supplied by reference TRBV7-2 and TRBJ2-1, is GAGVSQSPSNKVTEKGKDVELRCDPISGHTALYWYRQSLGQGLEFLIYFQGNSAPDKSGLPSDRFSAERTGGSVSTLTIQRTQQEDSAVYLCASSLAPGTGVNEQFFGPGTRLTVL.

This clone was observed a handful of times. In DNA, the CDR3 is TGTGCCACCAGCAGAGCAATTTGGAGCGGACCTGAAGGGTCCTACAATGAGCAGTTCTTC. Its protein is CATSRAIWSGPEGSYNEQFF. The chain is built from TRBV15 and TRBJ2-1; tentative D call: TRBD2 (5 bases). The CDR3 runs 20 residues. The germline CDR1 and CDR2 sequences are LNHNV and YYDKDF (reference sequence). The V and J ends lost 1 base and 1 base respectively, with 23 bases between them.

This clone occurred once. The chain links TRBV7-3 to TRBJ1-1, with 8 nucleotides matching TRBD1. Germline-derived CDR1 and CDR2 are SGHTA and FQGTGA. This CDR3 is 15 amino acids long. V shed 5 bases, J shed 4 bases, and the junction held 9 bases outside the gene matches. This CDR3 is CASSLGQGGGTEAFF. CDR3 nucleotides: TGTGCCAGCAGCCTCGGACAGGGAGGAGGCACTGAAGCTTTCTTT.

DNA of the CDR3: TGTGCCAGCAGCACCCTCGGGGGGAAACTGCAGTTCTTC. Translated: CASSTLGGKLQFF. V usage is TRBV5-6 and J usage is TRBJ2-1, with TRBD2 matching over 7 bases. Germline assignment: CDR1 SGHDT and CDR2 YYEEEE. The CDR3 runs 13 residues. V was pared by 4 bases and J by 12 bases, with 10 bases of the junction left unmatched.

The V call is TRBV6-2 or TRBV6-3, the J call TRBJ2-1; 10 bases align to TRBD2. The germline CDR1 and CDR2 sequences are MNHEY and SVGEGT. The CDR3 has 16 residues. Trimming at V came to 6 bases and at J to 0 bases, leaving 5 bases not matched to a gene. CDR3 loop: CASSIGLAASYNEQFF. DNA for the CDR3: TGTGCCAGCAGCATCGGACTAGCGGCCTCCTACAATGAGCAGTTCTTC.

This chain links TRBV3-1 (or the pseudogene TRBV3-2) with TRBJ2-5; 11 bases are shared with TRBD2. The CDR3 contains 13 residues. Germline-derived CDR1 and CDR2 are LGHDT and YNNKEL (reference sequence). V lost 8 bases to trimming and J lost 4 bases; unmatched junction nucleotides: 3. The CDR3 is CASGLAGGETQYF. The CDR3 nucleotides are TGTGCCAGCGGTCTAGCGGGAGGAGAGACCCAGTACTTC.

V gene TRBV7-9 combines with J gene TRBJ2-7; D perhaps matches TRBD2 (6 bases). This CDR3 is built from 15 residues. Between the trimmed V and J ends, which lost 4 bases and 0 bases, there was a span of 13 bases. Germline CDR1 reads SEHNR; CDR2 reads FQNEAQ (reference sequence). The CDR3 nucleotides read TGTGCCAGCAGCTCGGGGGACGTACTCTCCTACGAGCAGTACTTC. It specifies CASSSGDVLSYEQYF.

This chain connects TRBV15 to TRBJ1-1, with D possibly TRBD1 on 5 matching bases. Germline CDR1 reads LNHNV; CDR2 reads YYDKDF (reference sequence). The CDR3 consists of 15 residues. Between the trimmed V and J ends, which lost 0 bases and 3 bases, there was a span of 11 bases. The DNA of the CDR3 is TGTGCCACCAGCAGAGATAAGGGGTATGACACTGAAGCTTTCTTT. This encodes CATSRDKGYDTEAFF.

The rearrangement uses TRBV6-6 and TRBJ2-6; a possible D gene is TRBD1 (5 bases). V lost 6 bases to trimming and J lost 0 bases, with 12 bases between them. The germline CDR1 and CDR2 sequences are MNHNY and SVGAGI (reference sequence). The CDR3 totals 16 residues. CDR3 loop: CASRYPRDSGANVLTF. CDR3 bases: TGTGCCAGCAGGTACCCCAGGGACTCTGGGGCCAACGTCCTGACTTTC.

This clone was counted a single time. CDR3 sequence (DNA): TGTGCCAGCAGCCAACTGAACAGGGGCCGATTGAACACTGAAGCTTTCTTT. Residues: CASSQLNRGRLNTEAFF. The chain has TRBV4-2 and TRBJ1-1; 7 positions agree with TRBD1. Germline loops: CDR1 LGHNA, CDR2 YNFKEQ. Germline trimming cut 2 bases from V and 0 bases from J; bases unmatched to any gene: 9. The CDR3 loop spans 17 amino acids.

This chain joins TRBV5-3 and TRBJ2-7; unclear D gene. TRBV5-3 is assigned to the ORF class and has an uncertain function. Trimming left V 1 base short and J 7 bases short, with 12 bases between. The length of the CDR3 is 13 residues. The DNA of the CDR3 is TGTGCCAGAAGCTTGAGATTTTGGCGGGAGCAGTACTTC. Encoded protein: CARSLRFWREQYF.

The J gene is TRBJ2-7, the V gene TRBV7-2; TRBD2 might be the D (6 bases). The germline CDR1 and CDR2 sequences are SGHTA and FQGNSA. V was trimmed by 3 bases and J by 11 bases, leaving 17 bases between them. The CDR3 is 13 residues long. The DNA for the CDR3 is TGTGCCAGCAGCTTCCGGGAGACATCGGGAAAGTACTTC. This encodes CASSFRETSGKYF.

The V gene is TRBV29-1, the J gene TRBJ1-1; a weak D match, TRBD1 (5 bases). The V gene lost 3 bases and the J gene lost 10 bases, with 12 bases spanning the gap. Per the germline V gene, CDR1 is SQVTM and CDR2 is ANQGSEA. This CDR3 has 11 amino acids. This chain's CDR3 is CSVEGGAGAFF. CDR3 nucleotides: TGCAGCGTTGAGGGAGGGGCCGGAGCTTTCTTT. Full variable domain (outside the CDR3, taken from reference TRBV29-1 and TRBJ1-1): SAVISQKPSRDICQRGTSLTIQCQVDSQVTMMFWYRQQPGQSLTLIATANQGSEATYESGFVIDKFPISRPNLTFSTLTVSNMSPEDSSIYLCSVEGGAGAFFGQGTRLTVV.

The chain is built from TRBV27 and TRBJ2-1; tentative D call: TRBD2 (6 bases). This CDR3 has 18 amino acids. Germline values: CDR1 MNHEY, CDR2 SMNVEV (reference sequence). The ends were cut back, 5 bases at V and 4 bases at J, with 24 bases in the middle. The CDR3 reads CASSPWRRGSGGYNEQFF. In nucleotides, the CDR3 is TGTGCCAGCAGTCCCTGGCGGCGGGGTAGCGGAGGTTACAATGAGCAGTTCTTC.

The rearrangement uses TRBV6-5 and TRBJ1-6, with a possible D match to TRBD1 (6 bases). Trimming removed 6 bases from V and 8 bases from J, with 11 bases in between. Germline assignment: CDR1 MNHEY and CDR2 SVGAGI. The CDR3 is 13 amino acids. The chain's CDR3 is CASRQGRDSPLHF. The DNA for the CDR3 is TGTGCCAGCAGGCAGGGGAGGGATTCACCCCTCCACTTT.

The chain has TRBV24-1 and TRBJ1-1; D call uncertain. The CDR3 length is 13 residues. The germline gives CDR1 KGHDR, CDR2 SFDVKD. Trimming removed 4 bases at V and 0 bases at J, with 5 bases between. In DNA, the CDR3 is TGTGCCACCAGTGAGGCAGTGAACACTGAAGCTTTCTTT. The encoded protein is CATSEAVNTEAFF.

V is TRBV5-1 and J is TRBJ2-2; the D gene is possibly TRBD2 (5 bases). Trimming cost V 5 bases and J 0 bases, with 8 bases left between them. From germline, CDR1 is SGHRS and CDR2 YFSETQ. The CDR3 totals 14 residues. The CDR3 DNA follows: TGCGCCAGCAGGGAGCGGACGAACACCGGGGAGCTGTTTTTT. It encodes CASRERTNTGELFF. The whole variable domain, remainder taken from reference TRBV5-1 and TRBJ2-2, is KAGVTQTPRYLIKTRGQQVTLSCSPISGHRSVSWYQQTPGQGLQFLFEYFSETQRNKGNFPGRFSGRQFSNSRSEMNVSTLELGDSALYLCASRERTNTGELFFGEGSRLTVL.

The genes are TRBV6-5 and TRBJ1-1; 8 bases fit TRBD1. The CDR3 contains 14 residues. Germline V CDR1 and CDR2: MNHEY, SVGAGI. Germline trimming cut 6 bases from V and 1 base from J; bases unmatched to any gene: 4. The CDR3 protein is CASSRDRWNTEAFF. The CDR3 DNA reads TGTGCCAGCAGCCGGGACAGGTGGAACACTGAAGCTTTCTTT.

The count of this clone is one. The genes are TRBV9 and TRBJ2-1; 8 bases agree with TRBD2. The germline CDR1 and CDR2 sequences are SGDLS and YYNGEE. The V segment lost 1 base and the J segment 10 bases; nucleotides outside the gene matches: 13. This CDR3 region has 16 residues. The CDR3 sequence is CASSVYSGGPIVEQFF. The CDR3 DNA sequence: TGTGCCAGCAGCGTATATTCGGGAGGGCCGATTGTCGAGCAGTTCTTC.

The chain is built from TRBV4-3 and TRBJ1-5, with a possible D match to TRBD1 (6 bases). Trimming took 4 bases from V and 3 from J, leaving 13 bases between them. The CDR3 totals 15 residues. In germline, CDR1 is LGHNA, CDR2 YSLEER. CDR3 in amino acids: CASSRSQGFNQPQHF. Written as DNA, the CDR3 is TGCGCCAGCAGCCGCAGTCAGGGGTTCAATCAGCCCCAGCATTTT.

Of note for this clone: An end of the junction does not agree with germline; a read error may underlie this. J is TRBJ2-2 and V is TRBV7-7; TRBD2 agrees at 12 bases. CDR3 length: 16 amino acids. Germline V gives CDR1 SSHAT, CDR2 FNYEAQ (reference sequence). The CDR3 region is CASSPRTSGTAGELFF. In nucleotides, the CDR3 is TGTGCTAGCAGCCCACGGACTAGCGGGACCGCCGGGGAGCTGTTTTTT.

The rearrangement uses TRBV19 and TRBJ1-2, with D possibly TRBD1 on 5 matching bases. The CDR3 sequence is 15 residues long. CDR1 is LNHDA and CDR2 is SQIVND in the germline V gene (reference sequence). The ends were cut back, 5 bases at V and 4 bases at J, with 17 bases in the middle. The CDR3 DNA reads as TGTGCCAGTAGTTCCCGGGAGGGGCGGTTCTATGGCTACACCTTC. Its protein product is CASSSREGRFYGYTF. Full variable domain (remainder filled in from reference TRBV19 and TRBJ1-2): DGGITQSPKYLFRKEGQNVTLSCEQNLNHDAMYWYRQDPGQGLRLIYYSQIVNDFQKGDIAEGYSVSREKKESFPLTVTSAQKNPTAFYLCASSSREGRFYGYTFGSGTRLTVV.

This chain connects TRBV6-5 to TRBJ2-7; perhaps TRBD2 as D (6 bases). Deletions cut 1 base from V and 2 bases from J, with 9 bases between. The germline V gene encodes CDR1 MNHEY and CDR2 SVGAGI. This CDR3 has 14 amino acids. The CDR3 loop reads CASSYYGRPYEQYF. In DNA form, the CDR3 reads TGTGCCAGCAGTTACTACGGGAGACCCTACGAGCAGTACTTC.

The chain employs TRBV9 and TRBJ2-7; a weak D match, TRBD2 (6 bases). Per the germline V gene, CDR1 is SGDLS and CDR2 is YYNGEE. The CDR3 sequence is 15 residues long. The V end was cut by 3 bases, the J end by 1 base, with 14 bases between. Here the CDR3 DNA reads TGTGCCAGCAGCGCTCAGGAGGGGCGGTCCTACGAGCAGTACTTC. This sequence encodes CASSAQEGRSYEQYF.

The chain employs TRBV7-2 and TRBJ2-1; 9 bases are a match to TRBD2. V dropped 2 bases and J dropped 6; count of bases not matched to a gene: 2. Looked up from germline, CDR1 is SGHTA and CDR2 is FQGNSA. This CDR3 is built from 14 residues. The CDR3 nucleotides are TGTGCCAGCAGCTTAAGCGGGGGGTCCAATGAGCAGTTCTTC. Protein: CASSLSGGSNEQFF.

CDR3 coding DNA: TGTGCCAGCAGCCGTAGCGGGAGGGCCGAGGAGACCCAGTACTTC. Its protein product is CASSRSGRAEETQYF. The chain recombines TRBV7-3 with TRBJ2-5; 11 bases align to TRBD2. Germline-derived CDR1 and CDR2 are SGHTA and FQGTGA. Trimming took 5 bases from V and 5 from J; bases not matched to a gene: 7. CDR3 length: 15 amino acids. The full variable domain, completed using reference TRBV7-3 and TRBJ2-5, is GAGVSQTPSNKVTEKGKYVELRCDPISGHTALYWYRQSLGQGPEFLIYFQGTGAADDSGLPNDRFFAVRPEGSVSTLKIQRTERGDSAVYLCASSRSGRAEETQYFGPGTRLLVL.

The chain joins TRBV24-1 to TRBJ1-1; 7 bases line up with TRBD1. The CDR3 extends over 14 amino acids. Germline V gene lookup returns CDR1 KGHDR and CDR2 SFDVKD. J gave up 1 base and V 7 bases, and 5 bases lay outside the gene matches. The CDR3 here is CATRETGRNTEAFF. CDR3 bases: TGTGCCACCAGGGAGACAGGGAGGAACACTGAAGCTTTCTTT.